This TCR beta chain stems from a study of cytomegalovirus exposure and HLA in healthy donors. Germline loops: CDR1 MRHNA, CDR2 SNTAGT. V shed 2 bases, J shed 0 bases, and the junction held 12 bases outside the gene matches. The CDR3 has 19 residues. Use of 60 Vbeta and 13 Jbeta primers characterized the PCR. Methods used by the authors: Later work found tens of millions of unique TCR beta chains, with roughly 11 million shared. Using immunoSEQ multiplex PCR, the repertoire was profiled, and TCRdb retains in-frame clones only, with some absent. V, J and clone size reflect that table, while D and trimming were determined from the DNA. The sample yields approximately 100,000 clones, 65% to 90% seen once.

This receptor was taken from a man aged 50-60 years in good health and CMV-seronegative. This chain uses TRBV6-4 with TRBJ1-1; 10 positions match TRBD1. Material for sequencing was PBMCs. This CDR3 is CASSDRMGQGTPVNTEAFF. CDR3 DNA sequence: TGTGCCAGCAGTGACAGAATGGGACAGGGGACACCGGTGAACACTGAAGCTTTCTTT.